A selection of T cell receptor beta chains follows, all from one sample in a study of blood T cell repertoires in COVID-19. Libraries were prepared by immunoSEQ multiplex PCR; TCRdb keeps only in-frame clonotypes and omits some of them. The repertoire consists of fewer than 150,000 clones, with approximately 85% occurring once and the leading ten covering about 4.3%. Material for sequencing was peripheral blood. Receptors were obtained from a human donor in a cohort sampled during active COVID-19. CDR3s leave out the opening cysteine and the closing phenylalanine or tryptophan. A D gene is named only where the DNA matches it firmly.

>TRBV5-1|TRBJ2-3|-
ASSRTGSLSTDTQY
>TRBV2|TRBJ1-5|-
ASHTADRYNQPQH
>TRBV5-4|TRBJ2-2|TRBD2
ASSPSGGGVNTGELF
>TRBV9|TRBJ1-5|-
ASSVESGSQPQH
>TRBV7-9|TRBJ1-2|-
ASSPVMTVLYGYT
>TRBV6-5|TRBJ1-5|-
ASSYSAPRGQPQH
>TRBV5-4|TRBJ2-2|TRBD2
ASSRTSGNTGELF
>TRBV2|TRBJ1-1|TRBD1
ASSEAFRDSRFEAF
>TRBV5-3|TRBJ2-4|-
ARSFLRKDIFGDKLLWIQY
>TRBV19|TRBJ1-4|TRBD1
ASSTPLDRENEKLF
>TRBV11-3|TRBJ2-5|TRBD1
ASSSYRQGEETQY
>TRBV19|TRBJ2-3|TRBD1
ASSTTGSADTQY
>TRBV11-2|TRBJ2-3|-
ASSLIGGTTDTQY
>TRBV18|TRBJ1-2|-
ASSPQGGYGYT
>TRBV4-3|TRBJ1-4|TRBD1
ASSLSGTAATNEKLF
>TRBV10-2|TRBJ1-1|-
ASSESDRAFPF
>TRBV6-6|TRBJ2-2|-
ASIRGRQTNTGELF
>TRBV30|TRBJ1-2|-
AWSPGSISPVGYT
>TRBV7-2|TRBJ1-2|TRBD1
ASSLAKGAHGYT
>TRBV5-4|TRBJ2-3|TRBD1
ASSSGQATDTQY
>TRBV11-3|TRBJ2-5|-
ASTFGRRGPQETQY
>TRBV7-9|TRBJ1-6|TRBD1
ASSGSRGDRGNSPLH
>TRBV4-2|TRBJ2-7|TRBD1
ASSQDPTGGLYEQY
>TRBV3-1/TRBV3-2|TRBJ2-5|-
ASSQDQGETQY
>TRBV7-2|TRBJ1-1|-
ASSLGANTEAF
>TRBV7-2|TRBJ2-7|TRBD1
ASSPRRQGDYEQY
>TRBV4-3|TRBJ1-1|-
ASSQVFRGVNTEAF
>TRBV19|TRBJ1-6|TRBD1
ASSYRGQINSPLH
>TRBV5-1|TRBJ2-1|TRBD1
ASSPGGGQGYNEQF
>TRBV2|TRBJ1-4|-
ASKIQATNEKLF
>TRBV3-1/TRBV3-2|TRBJ1-2|TRBD1
ASSPQLGQTDYGYT
>TRBV5-1|TRBJ2-3|TRBD2
ASSAGLAADTQY
>TRBV7-9|TRBJ2-6|TRBD1
ASSLQGALGANVLT
>TRBV4-1|TRBJ1-2|-
ASSQEEGTRNYGYT
>TRBV5-1|TRBJ1-2|TRBD1
ASSLGQGIAYGYT
>TRBV2|TRBJ2-1|TRBD1
ASTLGLGQGADNEQF
>TRBV5-1|TRBJ2-2|-
ASSPTGQDTGELF
>TRBV19|TRBJ2-1|TRBD2
ASRKSGAQQF
>TRBV11-3|TRBJ2-3|TRBD2
ASSLEIAGGRDTQY
>TRBV2|TRBJ1-2|-
ASTPGLPAYGYT
>TRBV5-1|TRBJ2-3|TRBD1
ASSPTDHRDRVADTQY
>TRBV18|TRBJ1-2|TRBD1
ASSQGTGVPYGYT
>TRBV6-5|TRBJ1-1|TRBD1
ASRTDRVAEAF
>TRBV30|TRBJ1-2|-
AWNTATAVRGYT
>TRBV3-1/TRBV3-2|TRBJ1-5|TRBD1
ASSPSDRVNQPQH
>TRBV5-6|TRBJ2-3|-
ASSRSGAGAVRQY
>TRBV30|TRBJ2-1|TRBD2
AWSPGLAGNEQF
>TRBV5-1|TRBJ2-7|-
ASSRGLRGAIEQY
>TRBV11-3|TRBJ1-6|-
ASSLQTKSPLH
>TRBV2|TRBJ1-1|-
ASSEVWTSAEQGAF
>TRBV3-1/TRBV3-2|TRBJ2-1|-
ASSQRDLGAGARPEQF
>TRBV19|TRBJ1-2|TRBD1
ASSPSLGTGTYGYT
>TRBV11-3|TRBJ2-3|TRBD2
ASSRGSGGRARAQY
>TRBV11-3|TRBJ2-5|TRBD2
ASSLGASGDQETQY
>TRBV7-9|TRBJ1-1|-
ASSRNLEAEAF
>TRBV7-8|TRBJ2-5|TRBD2
ASSLGGSEETQY
>TRBV27|TRBJ2-5|-
ASSLTGTVETQY